This TCR beta chain originates from a study of T cells in women clearing cervical HPV infection. Regarding this clone: The read gets to within 3 residues of the CDR3 end, and the germline J gene fills in the rest.

Prevalent HPV16 infections were excluded; only incident single HPV16 infections included. Sequenced by immunoSEQ multiplex PCR; TCRdb stores in-frame clones only, minus some. Its clone listing holds around 22,000 clones. V lost 6 bases and J lost 3; bases outside the gene matches: 12. There are 16 residues in the CDR3. Looked up from germline, CDR1 is MNHEY and CDR2 is SMNVEV (reference sequence). Input material: blood buffy coat. This clonotype was obtained from a woman between 18 and 75 years old with a cervical HPV16 infection that either progressed to CIN3+ or cleared (not recorded which). The rearrangement uses TRBV27 and TRBJ2-7; TRBD1 matches at 9 bases. Incomplete CDR3 DNA: TGTGCCAGCAGCCAAACCGGGACAGGGATAGTCTACGAG. This encodes CASSQTGTGIVYE. The CDR3, in full, reads CASSQTGTGIVYEQYF.